The rows below give T cell receptor beta chains drawn from one sample of a study of control samples from healthy donors and cancer patients. This table comes from immunoSEQ multiplex PCR, and its TCRdb copy is limited to in-frame clones, with some not included. Of 90,000 to 150,000 clones in the sample, more than 70% were seen once. Sequencing was done on a sample of blood. Every receptor here comes from a man aged 40-55 years in good health. CDR3s include the opening cysteine and the closing phenylalanine or tryptophan. D genes are given only for firm matches. Clone size is not always given. Where it is, it says once, few, many or a class for expanded clones.

cdr3_aa: CASSLYTGGTDTQYF
cdr3_nt: TGTGCCAGCAGCTTATACACGGGGGGCACAGATACGCAGTATTTT
cdr3_length: 15
j_call: TRBJ2-3
d_call: NA
clone_size: NA
v_call: TRBV7-9

cdr3_aa: CASSRRSSYEQYF
cdr3_nt: TGTGCCAGTAGTAGGCGTAGTTCCTACGAGCAGTACTTC
cdr3_length: 13
j_call: TRBJ2-7
d_call: NA
clone_size: NA
v_call: TRBV19

cdr3_aa: CASTTQGATGNTIYF
cdr3_nt: TGTGCCAGCACTACCCAGGGGGCTACTGGAAACACCATATATTTT
cdr3_length: 15
j_call: TRBJ1-3
d_call: TRBD1
clone_size: once
v_call: TRBV28

cdr3_aa: CASRIAGTRTDTQYF
cdr3_nt: TGTGCCAGCAGAATAGCGGGGACCCGCACAGATACGCAGTATTTT
cdr3_length: 15
j_call: TRBJ2-3
d_call: TRBD2
clone_size: once
v_call: TRBV6-5

cdr3_aa: CASSQSLLGGGPGNTIYF
cdr3_nt: TGCGCCAGCAGCCAGTCCCTGCTGGGGGGGGGCCCTGGAAACACCATATATTTT
cdr3_length: 18
j_call: TRBJ1-3
d_call: NA
clone_size: NA
v_call: TRBV4-1

cdr3_aa: CASSWTGGEQYF
cdr3_nt: TGTGCCAGCAGCTGGACGGGGGGCGAGCAGTACTTC
cdr3_length: 12
j_call: TRBJ2-7
d_call: TRBD2
clone_size: once
v_call: TRBV5-5

cdr3_aa: CASSSTGTGEGELFF
cdr3_nt: TGTGCCAGCAGCTCAACCGGGACAGGGGAGGGGGAGCTGTTTTTT
cdr3_length: 15
j_call: TRBJ2-2
d_call: TRBD1
clone_size: NA
v_call: TRBV9

cdr3_aa: CASSSSNTIYF
cdr3_nt: TGTGCCAGCAGCTCTAGTAACACCATATATTTT
cdr3_length: 11
j_call: TRBJ1-3
d_call: NA
clone_size: NA
v_call: TRBV3-1/TRBV3-2

cdr3_aa: CASSEREGDTEAFF
cdr3_nt: TGTGCCAGCAGTGAAAGGGAGGGGGACACTGAAGCTTTCTTT
cdr3_length: 14
j_call: TRBJ1-1
d_call: NA
clone_size: NA
v_call: TRBV2

cdr3_aa: CARSGLWGEAFF
cdr3_nt: TGTGCCAGAAGTGGCCTTTGGGGTGAAGCTTTCTTT
cdr3_length: 12
j_call: TRBJ1-1
d_call: NA
clone_size: NA
v_call: TRBV6-4

cdr3_aa: CASSIGPGRRISGNTIYF
cdr3_nt: TGTGCCAGTAGTATTGGTCCGGGACGGCGGATATCTGGAAACACCATATATTTT
cdr3_length: 18
j_call: TRBJ1-3
d_call: NA
clone_size: NA
v_call: TRBV19

cdr3_aa: CARPYKRTGGCGYTF
cdr3_nt: TGTGCCAGACCTTATAAAAGGACAGGGGGCTGCGGCTACACCTTC
cdr3_length: 15
j_call: TRBJ1-2
d_call: TRBD1
clone_size: NA
v_call: TRBV6-6

cdr3_aa: CASSERGQGNLSGYGYTF
cdr3_nt: TGCGCCAGCAGTGAGAGGGGACAGGGAAATCTTAGTGGCTATGGCTACACCTTC
cdr3_length: 18
j_call: TRBJ1-2
d_call: TRBD1
clone_size: NA
v_call: TRBV10-1